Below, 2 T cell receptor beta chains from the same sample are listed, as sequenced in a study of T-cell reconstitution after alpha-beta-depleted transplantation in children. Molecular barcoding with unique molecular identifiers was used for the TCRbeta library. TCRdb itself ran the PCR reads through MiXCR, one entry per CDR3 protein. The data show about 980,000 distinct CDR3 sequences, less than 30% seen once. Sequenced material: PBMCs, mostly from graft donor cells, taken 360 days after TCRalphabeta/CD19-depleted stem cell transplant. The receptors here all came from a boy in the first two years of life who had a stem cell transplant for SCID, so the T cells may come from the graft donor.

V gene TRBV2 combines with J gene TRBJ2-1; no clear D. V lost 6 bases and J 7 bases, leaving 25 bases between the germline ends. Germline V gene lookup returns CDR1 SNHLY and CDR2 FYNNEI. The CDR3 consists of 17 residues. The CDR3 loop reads CASSHHPELGSRNEQFF. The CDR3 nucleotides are TGTGCCAGCAGCCACCACCCCGAGTTGGGGTCCCGAAATGAGCAGTTCTTC. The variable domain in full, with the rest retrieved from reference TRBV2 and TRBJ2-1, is EPEVTQTPSHQVTQMGQEVILRCVPISNHLYFYWYRQILGQKVEFLVSFYNNEISEKSEIFDDQFSVERPDGSNFTLKIRSTKLEDSAMYFCASSHHPELGSRNEQFFGPGTRLTVL.

The CDR3 bases are TGCAGCGTTGTCGGATCCTCTGGCTACACCTTC. This sequence encodes CSVVGSSGYTF. The gene calls are TRBV29-1 and TRBJ1-2; no clear D. The CDR3 has 11 residues. The ends were cut back, 4 bases at V and 7 bases at J, with 10 bases in the middle. Germline CDR1 is SQVTM and CDR2 is ANQGSEA.